The 31 T cell receptor beta chains below all came from one sample that was sequenced in a study of blood T cell repertoires in COVID-19. Generated by immunoSEQ multiplex PCR, the TCRdb table keeps only in-frame clones and is missing some. The table includes 250,000 to 350,000 clones, nearly 90% detected once. The sample consisted of peripheral blood. All receptors come from a man younger than 30 with active or convalescent COVID-19.

The rearrangement links TRBV7-2 to TRBJ1-4, with D unresolved. V was pared by 1 base and J by 8 bases, with 11 bases between. CDR1 SGHTA and CDR2 FQGNSA come from the germline V gene. The CDR3 runs to 14 residues. The CDR3 DNA follows: TGTGCCAGCAGCTTAGATCGGGGATCAGAAAAACTGTTTTTT. Protein product: CASSLDRGSEKLFF.

V and J are TRBV10-3 and TRBJ2-3, with TRBD2 as a possible D gene (5 bases). The length of the CDR3 is 13 residues. Germline CDR1 ENHRY, CDR2 SYGVKD. Deletions cut 6 bases from V and 5 bases from J, with 12 bases between. The CDR3 nucleotides read TGTGCCATCAGACTGGATGAGGGAGATACGCAGTATTTT. It is translated as CAIRLDEGDTQYF.

This clone occurred many times. The chain carries TRBV13 and TRBJ1-1; a possible D gene is TRBD1 (5 bases). CDR1 is PRHDT and CDR2 is FYEKMQ in the germline V gene (reference sequence). The CDR3 loop spans 15 amino acids. The V and J ends lost 0 bases and 0 bases respectively, with 8 bases between them. CDR3 loop: CASSLGQAMNTEAFF. The CDR3 nucleotides read TGTGCCAGCAGCTTAGGACAGGCCATGAACACTGAAGCTTTCTTT.

Judged by abundance, this clone is medium-sized. The rearrangement joins TRBV19 to TRBJ1-6; the D gene is possibly TRBD1 (5 bases). The V end lost 7 bases, the J end lost 10 bases, and 17 bases lay between the germline ends. The CDR3 consists of 14 residues. Per the germline V gene, CDR1 is LNHDA and CDR2 is SQIVND (reference sequence). The CDR3: CASKVGRDRSPLHF. As DNA, the CDR3 is TGTGCCAGTAAAGTGGGGCGGGATCGATCACCCCTCCACTTT.

V usage is TRBV10-2 and J usage is TRBJ1-2; 7 nucleotides agree with TRBD1. In germline, CDR1 is WSHSY, CDR2 SAAADI. Trimming removed 0 bases from V and 10 bases from J; junction bases left unmatched: 14. The CDR3 loop spans 16 amino acids. CDR3 amino acids: CASSESGGQNFPFYTF. The DNA of the CDR3 is TGCGCCAGCAGTGAGTCGGGGGGACAGAATTTTCCTTTCTACACCTTC.

V is TRBV24-1 and J is TRBJ2-3; D is unclear. V lost 11 bases to trimming and J lost 4 bases, with 12 bases between them. This CDR3 has 12 amino acids. Germline loops: CDR1 KGHDR, CDR2 SFDVKD. The CDR3 nucleotides read TGTGCCAACTTGACATACCCAGATACGCAGTATTTT. Amino acids: CANLTYPDTQYF.

This clone has more than one count but fewer than ten. This rearrangement joins TRBV18 to TRBJ1-3; 12 bases match TRBD1. Germline V gene sequence: CDR1 KGHSH, CDR2 LQKENI. This CDR3 comprises 17 residues. V lost 8 bases, J lost 0 bases, and 8 bases stayed unmatched. CDR3 region: CASLSWDRGLSGNTIYF. The CDR3 DNA sequence: TGTGCCAGCCTCTCCTGGGACAGGGGGCTCTCTGGAAACACCATATATTTT.

The chain combines TRBV27 with TRBJ2-2, with D perhaps matching TRBD1 (8 bases). The CDR3 totals 14 residues. V lost 6 bases to trimming and J lost 4 bases, with 12 bases between them. Per germline, CDR1 MNHEY and CDR2 SMNVEV (reference sequence). Here the CDR3 reads CASRQGGVTGELFF. The CDR3 nucleotides read TGTGCCAGCAGACAGGGGGGGGTCACCGGGGAGCTGTTTTTT.

The sample holds a few counts of this clone. The chain uses TRBV7-9 and TRBJ1-2; D is unclear. V gave up 3 bases and J gave up 4 bases, with 12 bases separating them. Germline V gives CDR1 SEHNR, CDR2 FQNEAQ (reference sequence). The CDR3 is 14 amino acids. The CDR3, as DNA: TGTGCCAGCAGCTTCGAACAGAGCCCCTATGGCTACACCTTC. Residues: CASSFEQSPYGYTF.

This chain links TRBV5-4 with TRBJ2-2; maybe TRBD1 (6 bases). The CDR3 covers 16 residues. V was pared by 0 bases and J by 4 bases, with 13 bases between. Germline V gives CDR1 SGHNT, CDR2 YYREEE (reference sequence). The CDR3 spells CASSLEGQGSTGELFF. The CDR3 bases are TGTGCCAGCAGCTTGGAGGGGCAGGGGAGCACCGGGGAGCTGTTTTTT.

The genes are TRBV5-1 and TRBJ1-2; TRBD1 aligns across 9 bases. This CDR3 is built from 15 residues. V shed 4 bases and J 6 bases; nucleotides not matched to a gene: 10. The germline gives CDR1 SGHRS, CDR2 YFSETQ. In nucleotides, the CDR3 is TGCGCCAGCAGCCTCCTGACAGGGGGGAAGGATGGCTACACCTTC. This encodes CASSLLTGGKDGYTF.

The CDR3 nucleotides read TGTGCCAGCAGCCGCTCAGAGGCAGCCTACAATGAGCAGTTCTTC. It yields the protein CASSRSEAAYNEQFF. This chain joins TRBV7-2 and TRBJ2-1; no definite D call. This CDR3 contains 15 residues. CDR1 and CDR2 (germline): SGHTA, FQGNSA. V was pared by 5 bases and J by 2 bases, with 13 bases between.

The J gene is TRBJ2-7, the V gene TRBV9, with a tentative D call TRBD2 (5 bases). CDR3 size: 16 residues. With 2 bases removed from V and 0 bases from J, the gap between germline ends came to 15 bases. The V gene's germline CDR1 is SGDLS and CDR2 YYNGEE. The CDR3 DNA follows: TGTGCCAGCAGCGTGAATGACGGGGAAAGCTCCTACGAGCAGTACTTC. It specifies CASSVNDGESSYEQYF.

CDR3 sequence reads: CASSSTGNGELFF. In nucleotides, the CDR3 is TGTGCCAGCAGCTCTACAGGGAACGGGGAGCTGTTTTTT. This chain uses TRBV7-8 with TRBJ2-2; maybe TRBD1 (6 bases). The CDR3 consists of 13 residues. V lost 4 bases, J lost 7 bases, and 10 bases lay in between. Germline V CDR1 and CDR2: SGHVS, FQNEAQ.

V is TRBV29-1 and J is TRBJ1-3; 10 bases align to TRBD1. CDR1 and CDR2 (germline): SQVTM, ANQGSEA. V was clipped by 3 bases and J by 3 bases; unmatched bases: 8. The CDR3 is made up of 16 amino acids. The CDR3 region is CSVDVWDRGGGNTIYF. Here the CDR3 DNA reads TGCAGCGTTGATGTTTGGGACAGGGGTGGTGGAAACACCATATATTTT.

The CDR3 loop reads CASSEKGQGVYEQYF. The CDR3 nucleotides read TGTGCCAGCAGTGAAAAAGGACAGGGGGTCTACGAGCAGTACTTC. The chain links TRBV6-1 to TRBJ2-7; 10 nucleotides agree with TRBD1. The germline V gene has CDR1 MNHNS and CDR2 SASEGT. This CDR3 spans 15 amino acids. V gave up 2 bases and J gave up 3 bases; unmatched junction bases: 4.

The chain carries TRBV27 and TRBJ1-1; 10 positions agree with TRBD1. The CDR3 is made up of 16 amino acids. Germline V gives CDR1 MNHEY, CDR2 SMNVEV (reference sequence). V trimming: 0 bases; J trimming: 6 bases; junction bases outside the gene matches: 7. CDR3 amino acids: CASSLSAGQGIAEAFF. DNA for the CDR3: TGTGCCAGCAGTTTATCGGCGGGACAGGGGATCGCTGAAGCTTTCTTT.

The V call is TRBV23-1, the J call TRBJ1-2; D possibly corresponds to TRBD1 (5 bases). TRBV23-1 carries the ORF label, with uncertain function. V lost 4 bases and J 0 bases, leaving 18 bases between the germline ends. This CDR3 is built from 17 residues. The CDR3 sequence is CASSPPLRTPANYGYTF. The CDR3 DNA is TGCGCCAGCAGTCCCCCCTTAAGGACACCGGCTAACTATGGCTACACCTTC.

This clone occurred once. CDR3 bases: TGCAGTGCTAGTCTGGGACAAAGAAATTCACCCCTCCACTTT. It yields the protein CSASLGQRNSPLHF. V usage is TRBV20-1 and J usage is TRBJ1-6, with a possible D match to TRBD1 (6 bases). Germline CDR1 reads DFQATT; CDR2 reads SNEGSKA (reference sequence). The CDR3 extends over 14 amino acids. Trimming cost V 3 bases and J 7 bases, with 13 bases left between them.

The genes are TRBV24-1 and TRBJ2-3; 8 bases are a match to TRBD1. V was pared by 4 bases and J by 3 bases, with 11 bases of the junction left unmatched. The CDR3 has 17 amino acids. CDR1 KGHDR and CDR2 SFDVKD come from the germline V gene. The CDR3 here is CATSEWQGANKTDTQYF. The CDR3 region has the DNA TGTGCCACCAGTGAATGGCAGGGGGCAAATAAGACAGATACGCAGTATTTT.

The chain carries TRBV19 and TRBJ1-2; 11 bases agree with TRBD1. V shed 1 base and J 5 bases; nucleotides not matched to a gene: 3. CDR1 LNHDA and CDR2 SQIVND come from the germline V gene (reference sequence). The CDR3 consists of 15 residues. CDR3 bases: TGTGCCAGTAGTATAGCCGGGGACAGGGGGTATGGCTACACCTTC. As protein: CASSIAGDRGYGYTF.

The chain carries TRBV18 and TRBJ1-5; the D gene is possibly TRBD1 (6 bases). The CDR3 is 13 amino acids. V gave up 2 bases and J gave up 5 bases, with 7 bases separating them. The germline gives CDR1 KGHSH, CDR2 LQKENI. This CDR3 reads CASSPSGDQPQHF. CDR3 nucleotides: TGTGCCAGCTCACCATCAGGGGATCAGCCCCAGCATTTT. The variable domain in full, with the rest retrieved from reference TRBV18 and TRBJ1-5, is NAGVMQNPRHLVRRRGQEARLRCSPMKGHSHVYWYRQLPEEGLKFMVYLQKENIIDESGMPKERFSAEFPKEGPSILRIQQVVRGDSAAYFCASSPSGDQPQHFGDGTRLSIL.

The gene calls are TRBV15 and TRBJ2-6; 7 nucleotides agree with TRBD1. Losses at the gene ends were 4 bases for V and 4 bases for J; bases not matched to a gene: 16. Germline V gene lookup returns CDR1 LNHNV and CDR2 YYDKDF (reference sequence). CDR3 size: 19 residues. In nucleotides, the CDR3 is TGTGCCACCAGCAAGCCACGGACAGGACCAATGGGGGGGGCCAACGTCCTGACTTTC. Protein: CATSKPRTGPMGGANVLTF.

The V call is TRBV10-3, the J call TRBJ2-7; D is perhaps TRBD2 (6 bases). The V gene lost 7 bases and the J gene lost 4 bases, with 11 bases spanning the gap. Germline values: CDR1 ENHRY, CDR2 SYGVKD. There are 12 residues in the CDR3. CDR3 amino acids: CAITEGGYEQYF. For the CDR3, the DNA is TGTGCCATCACAGAGGGAGGATACGAGCAGTACTTC.

The rearrangement joins TRBV7-7 to TRBJ2-2, with TRBD2 matching over 12 bases. With V trimmed by 5 bases and J by 1 base, 8 bases remained unmatched. Germline values: CDR1 SSHAT, CDR2 FNYEAQ (reference sequence). The CDR3 has 18 amino acids. CDR3 in amino acids: CASSKTSGGTMNTGELFF. The CDR3 DNA reads TGTGCCAGCAGCAAGACTAGCGGGGGTACTATGAACACCGGGGAGCTGTTTTTT.

This chain's CDR3 is CASSAGTGAYEQYF. In DNA form, the CDR3 reads TGTGCCAGCAGCGCCGGGACAGGGGCCTACGAGCAGTACTTC. This rearrangement joins TRBV28 to TRBJ2-7; TRBD1 matches at 10 bases. The V gene end was trimmed by 6 bases and the J gene end by 2 bases; junction bases not matched to a gene: 4. Germline V CDR1 and CDR2: MDHEN, SYDVKM. The CDR3 extends over 14 amino acids. Combining the CDR3 with reference TRBV28 and TRBJ2-7 gives the whole variable domain DVKVTQSSRYLVKRTGEKVFLECVQDMDHENMFWYRQDPGLGLRLIYFSYDVKMKEKGDIPEGYSVSREKKERFSLILESASTNQTSMYLCASSAGTGAYEQYFGPGTRLTVT.

The CDR3 region has the DNA TGTGCCAGCAGTTACCCCCGGACAGGGGGCAGGGGTGAAGCTTTCTTT. As protein: CASSYPRTGGRGEAFF. V gene TRBV6-2 or TRBV6-3 combines with J gene TRBJ1-1; 11 bases align to TRBD1. After removal of 2 bases from V and 7 bases from J, the junction contained 9 bases not matched to a gene. The CDR3 contains 16 residues. Germline CDR1 MNHEY, CDR2 SVGEGT.

The V gene is TRBV9, the J gene TRBJ2-5; 9 bases line up with TRBD1. CDR1 is SGDLS, CDR2 YYNGEE, per germline. This CDR3 contains 17 residues. The trim removed 2 bases at V and 1 base at J, leaving 9 bases unmatched. The CDR3 coding sequence is TGTGCCAGCAGCGTGCCCGGGACAGGGACCCGCCAAGAGACCCAGTACTTC. It is translated as CASSVPGTGTRQETQYF.

The CDR3 nucleotides are TGTGCCAGCAGCCCTAGGACAGGGACCACTGAAGCTTTCTTT. As protein: CASSPRTGTTEAFF. The rearrangement joins TRBV3-1 (or the pseudogene TRBV3-2) to TRBJ1-1; 8 nucleotides match TRBD1. This CDR3 comprises 14 residues. Unmatched junction bases numbered 5, after V lost 4 bases and J lost 4 bases. Germline CDR1 reads LGHDT; CDR2 reads YNNKEL (reference sequence).

This clone has a handful of counts. This sequence joins TRBV9 and TRBJ2-2, with D possibly being TRBD2 (5 bases). The V gene lost 2 bases and the J gene lost 4 bases, with 15 bases spanning the gap. In germline, CDR1 is SGDLS, CDR2 YYNGEE. The CDR3 consists of 16 residues. CDR3 DNA sequence: TGTGCCAGCAGCGTCGGGTCGGGGATCGGCACCGGGGAGCTGTTTTTT. Translating it yields CASSVGSGIGTGELFF.

This chain connects TRBV14 to TRBJ1-6; the D gene is possibly TRBD1 (5 bases). Trimming took off 3 bases at V and 10 bases at J, with 13 bases between the two ends. This CDR3 region has 14 residues. CDR1 is SGHDN, CDR2 FVKESK, per germline. Here the CDR3 DNA reads TGTGCCAGCAGCCATCCAGGGTGGCGATCACCCCTCCACTTT. Translating it yields CASSHPGWRSPLHF.